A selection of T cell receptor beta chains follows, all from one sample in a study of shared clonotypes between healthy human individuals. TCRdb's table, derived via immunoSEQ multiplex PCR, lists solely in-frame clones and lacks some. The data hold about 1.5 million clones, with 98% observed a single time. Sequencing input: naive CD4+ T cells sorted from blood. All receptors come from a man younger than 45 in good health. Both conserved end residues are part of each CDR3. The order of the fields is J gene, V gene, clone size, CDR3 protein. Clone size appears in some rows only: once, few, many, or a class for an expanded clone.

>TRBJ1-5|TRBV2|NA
CASRGFRDSNQPQHF
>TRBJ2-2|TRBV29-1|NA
CSVGRRSGGYTGELFF
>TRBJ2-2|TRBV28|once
CASSHPGFGLAGRELFF
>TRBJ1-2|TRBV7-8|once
CASSLADYGYTF
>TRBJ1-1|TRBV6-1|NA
CASGVHLDTEAFF
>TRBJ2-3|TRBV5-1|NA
CASSPEWGLAGTDTQYF
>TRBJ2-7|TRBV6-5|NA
CASSSLPGEQYF
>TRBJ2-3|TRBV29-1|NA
CSVLAEGDTQYF
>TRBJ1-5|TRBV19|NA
CASSILRVGNQPQHF
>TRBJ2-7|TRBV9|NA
CASSVAGKSHEQYF
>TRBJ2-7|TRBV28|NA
CASSSQAFEQYF
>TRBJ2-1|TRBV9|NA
CASSVASRTSNEQFF
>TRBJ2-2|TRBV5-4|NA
CASSSTRVGELFF
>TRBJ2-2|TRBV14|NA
CASSQRLALNTGELFF
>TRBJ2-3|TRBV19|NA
CASSSNLGGATDTQYF
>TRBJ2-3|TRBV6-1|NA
CASSGGSTDTQYF
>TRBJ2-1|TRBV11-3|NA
CASSLSRVPSVEEQFF
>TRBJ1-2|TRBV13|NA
CASSLTFSYGYTF
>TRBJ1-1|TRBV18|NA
CASSPKTGGTEAFF
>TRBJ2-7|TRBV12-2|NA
CASRLRGLRDYEQYF
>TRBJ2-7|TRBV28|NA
CASSLRKRTSGFGEQYF
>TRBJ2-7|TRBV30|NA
CAWGPRSLSEQYF
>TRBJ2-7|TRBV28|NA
CASGTDSSYEQYF
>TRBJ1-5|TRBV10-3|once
CAISESRAGASQPQHF
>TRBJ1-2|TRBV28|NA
CANSAVGPSTF
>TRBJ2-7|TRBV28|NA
CASSETRLRGEQYF
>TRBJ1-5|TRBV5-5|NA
CASSLQGPQPQHF
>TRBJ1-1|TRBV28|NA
CASSLITGPEAFF
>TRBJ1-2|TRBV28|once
CASRTAGVGYTF
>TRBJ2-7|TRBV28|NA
CASSPPGPMYEQYF
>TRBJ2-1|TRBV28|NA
CASRGGTGYNEQFF
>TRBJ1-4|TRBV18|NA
CASSLGTVYNEKLFF
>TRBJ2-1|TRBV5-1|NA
CASSYQAPQLGIFNEQFF
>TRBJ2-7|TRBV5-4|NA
CASSLDTGEYYEQYF
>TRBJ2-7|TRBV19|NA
CASSRDSLGEQYF
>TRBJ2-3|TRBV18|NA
CASSPTSGGGTQYF
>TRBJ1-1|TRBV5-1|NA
CASSWAGADTEAFF
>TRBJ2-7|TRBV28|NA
CASSHRTSGSWAYEQYF
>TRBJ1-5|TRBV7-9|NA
CASSASQGNQPQHF
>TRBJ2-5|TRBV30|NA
CAWSPWDILLPSPNF
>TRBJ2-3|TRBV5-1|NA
CASSLEGVSTDTQYF
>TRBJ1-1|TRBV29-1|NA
CSVEQGGNTEAFF
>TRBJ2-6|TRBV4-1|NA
CASSQDPGRGTSGANVLTF
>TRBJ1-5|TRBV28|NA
CASRPQWERPSNQPQHF
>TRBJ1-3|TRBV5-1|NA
CASSPYPDRGRGNTIYF
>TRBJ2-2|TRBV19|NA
CASSIPRENTGELFF
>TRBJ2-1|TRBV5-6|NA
CASSNRRGAEGHNEQFF
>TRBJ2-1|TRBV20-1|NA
CSVVSYNEQFF
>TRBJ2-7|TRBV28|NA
CASSFPRGSPTYEQYF
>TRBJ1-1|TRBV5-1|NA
CASSPGDTEAFF
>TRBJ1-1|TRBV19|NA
CASTPGQGASLNTEAFF
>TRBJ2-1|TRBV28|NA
CASTPPGHYTYNEQFF
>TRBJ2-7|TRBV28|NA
CASTETGASEQYF
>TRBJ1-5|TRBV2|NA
CASSSDRAPGQPQHF